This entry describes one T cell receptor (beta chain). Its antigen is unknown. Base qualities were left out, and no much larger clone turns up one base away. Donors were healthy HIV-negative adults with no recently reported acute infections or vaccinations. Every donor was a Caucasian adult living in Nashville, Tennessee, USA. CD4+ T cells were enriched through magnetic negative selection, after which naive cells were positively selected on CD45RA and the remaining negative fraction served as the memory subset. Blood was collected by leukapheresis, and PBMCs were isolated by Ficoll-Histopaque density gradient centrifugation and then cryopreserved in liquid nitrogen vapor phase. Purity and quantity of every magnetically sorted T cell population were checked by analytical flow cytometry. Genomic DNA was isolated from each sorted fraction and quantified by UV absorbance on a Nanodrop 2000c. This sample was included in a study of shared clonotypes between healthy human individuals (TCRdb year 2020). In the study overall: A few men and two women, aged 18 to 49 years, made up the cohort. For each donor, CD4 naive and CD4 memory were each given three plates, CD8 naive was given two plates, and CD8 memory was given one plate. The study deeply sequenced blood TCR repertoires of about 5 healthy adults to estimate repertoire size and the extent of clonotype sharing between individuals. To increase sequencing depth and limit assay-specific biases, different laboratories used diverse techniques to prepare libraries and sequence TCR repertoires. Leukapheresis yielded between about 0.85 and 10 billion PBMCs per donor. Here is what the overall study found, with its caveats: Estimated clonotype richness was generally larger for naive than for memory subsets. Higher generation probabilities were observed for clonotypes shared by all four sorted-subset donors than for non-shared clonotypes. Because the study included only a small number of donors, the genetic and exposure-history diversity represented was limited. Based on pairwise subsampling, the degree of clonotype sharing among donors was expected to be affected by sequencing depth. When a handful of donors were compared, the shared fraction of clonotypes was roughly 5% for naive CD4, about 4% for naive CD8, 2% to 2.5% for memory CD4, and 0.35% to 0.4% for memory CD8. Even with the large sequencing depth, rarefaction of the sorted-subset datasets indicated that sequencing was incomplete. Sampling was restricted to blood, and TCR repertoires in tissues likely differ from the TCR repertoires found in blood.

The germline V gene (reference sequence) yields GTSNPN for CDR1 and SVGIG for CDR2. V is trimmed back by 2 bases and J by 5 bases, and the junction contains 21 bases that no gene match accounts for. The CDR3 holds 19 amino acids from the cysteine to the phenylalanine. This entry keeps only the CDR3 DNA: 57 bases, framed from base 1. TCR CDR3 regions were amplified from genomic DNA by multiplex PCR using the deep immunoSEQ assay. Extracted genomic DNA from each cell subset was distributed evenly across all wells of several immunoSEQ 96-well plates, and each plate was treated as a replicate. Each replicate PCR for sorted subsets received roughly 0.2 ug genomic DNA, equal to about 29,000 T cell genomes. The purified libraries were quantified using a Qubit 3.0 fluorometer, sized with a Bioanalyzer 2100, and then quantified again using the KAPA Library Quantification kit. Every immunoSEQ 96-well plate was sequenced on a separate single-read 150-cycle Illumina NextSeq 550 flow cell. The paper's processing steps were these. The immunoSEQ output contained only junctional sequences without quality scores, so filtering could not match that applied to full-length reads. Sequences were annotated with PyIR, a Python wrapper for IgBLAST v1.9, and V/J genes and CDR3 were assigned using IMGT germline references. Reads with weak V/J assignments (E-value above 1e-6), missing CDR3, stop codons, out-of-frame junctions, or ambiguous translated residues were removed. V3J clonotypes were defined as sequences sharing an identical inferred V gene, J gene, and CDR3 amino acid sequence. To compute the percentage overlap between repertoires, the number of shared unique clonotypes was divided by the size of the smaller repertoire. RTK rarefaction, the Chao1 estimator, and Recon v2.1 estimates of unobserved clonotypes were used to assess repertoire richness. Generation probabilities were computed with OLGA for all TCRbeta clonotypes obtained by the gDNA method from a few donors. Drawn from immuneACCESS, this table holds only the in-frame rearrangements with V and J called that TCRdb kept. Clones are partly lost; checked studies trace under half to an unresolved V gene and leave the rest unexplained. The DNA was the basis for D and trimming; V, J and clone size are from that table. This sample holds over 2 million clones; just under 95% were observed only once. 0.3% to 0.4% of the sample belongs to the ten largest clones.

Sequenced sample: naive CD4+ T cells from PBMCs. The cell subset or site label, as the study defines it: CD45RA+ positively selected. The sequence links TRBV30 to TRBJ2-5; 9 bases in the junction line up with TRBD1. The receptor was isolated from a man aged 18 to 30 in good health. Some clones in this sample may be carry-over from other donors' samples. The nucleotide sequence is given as TGTGCCTGGAGTTTAGGGACAGGGAATTTCCTAATTGGCCGCGAGACCCAGTACTTC. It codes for CAWSLGTGNFLIGRETQYF.